This T cell receptor (beta chain) comes out of a study of beta chain features in type 1 diabetes. V lost 6 bases to trimming and J lost 8 bases; unmatched junction nucleotides: 9. The CDR3 sequence is 14 residues long. Per germline, CDR1 SGHRS and CDR2 YFSETQ. Every isolated RNA sample was fully reverse transcribed, so sequencing captured expressed TCRB transcripts. Sequenced by immunoSEQ multiplex PCR; TCRdb stores in-frame clones only, minus some. The sample shows about 360,000 clones, roughly 12% of them seen only once. Whole-study results and caveats: There was a moderate but significant shortening of TCRB CDR3s in all four CD4+ subsets of Type 1 diabetes patients.

Worth noting for this clone: Its antigen is currently unknown.

Sequencing used naive CD4+ T cells from blood. The TCR was taken from a man aged 18 to 29 in good health. V and J are TRBV5-1 and TRBJ2-1; 9 bases agree with TRBD2. CDR3 sequence (DNA): TGCGCCAGCAAGATGCGGGGGGGCCGGGATGAGCAGTTCTTC. Translating gives CASKMRGGRDEQFF.